The 3 T cell receptor beta chains listed next were all sequenced from one sample in a study of Ad26.COV2.S vaccination and SARS-CoV-2 variants. Described treatment: 19 received Ad26.COV2.S at low or high dose, single or two shots; several received placebo; per-sample allocation not given. Day 63 following the first vaccine or placebo injection was when the samples were taken. Profiling relied on immunoSEQ multiplex PCR, and the TCRdb table lists in-frame clones only, not all of them. The sample holds about 350,000 clones, approximately 84% seen once. The sample was peripheral blood, taken in a trial of Ad26.COV2.S vaccine versus placebo. These receptors all come from a person aged 18-65 years who received the Ad26.COV2.S COVID-19 vaccine or a placebo.

This clone has just one count. The V gene is TRBV18, the J gene TRBJ1-3; maybe TRBD1 (5 bases). Trimming shortened V by 4 bases and J by 2 bases, and 9 bases separated the two germline ends. The V gene's germline CDR1 is KGHSH and CDR2 LQKENI. There are 14 residues in the CDR3. CDR3 sequence reads: CASSLGGTGNTIYF. In nucleotides, the CDR3 is TGTGCCAGCTCACTCGGGGGTACTGGAAACACCATATATTTT.

The rearrangement joins TRBV5-4 to TRBJ2-5; the match to TRBD2 covers 8 bases. The V segment lost 2 bases and the J segment 5 bases; nucleotides outside the gene matches: 5. Germline lookup yields CDR1 SGHNT and CDR2 YYREEE (reference sequence). CDR3 length: 14 residues. The CDR3 region has the DNA TGTGCCAGCAGCTTCCCGGGGGGGCGGGAGACCCAGTACTTC. This codes for CASSFPGGRETQYF.

The rearrangement links TRBV2 to TRBJ1-4; D ambiguous. Germline CDR1 is SNHLY and CDR2 is FYNNEI. The CDR3 consists of 16 residues. The V end lost 1 base, the J end lost 3 bases, and 12 bases lay between the germline ends. Written as DNA, the CDR3 is TGTGCCAGCAGTGAAGGGGGTAGAGGAGCTAATGAAAAACTGTTTTTT. Protein sequence: CASSEGGRGANEKLFF. The complete variable domain, with remaining parts taken from reference TRBV2 and TRBJ1-4, reads EPEVTQTPSHQVTQMGQEVILRCVPISNHLYFYWYRQILGQKVEFLVSFYNNEISEKSEIFDDQFSVERPDGSNFTLKIRSTKLEDSAMYFCASSEGGRGANEKLFFGSGTQLSVL.